Each of the 14 T cell receptor beta chains below was sequenced from the same sample in a study of cytomegalovirus exposure and HLA in healthy donors. Both 60 Vbeta primers and 13 Jbeta primers went into the PCR. TCRdb keeps only in-frame clones here, not all; method: immunoSEQ multiplex PCR. Of over 150,000 clones listed, approximately 76% are singletons. Material for sequencing was PBMCs. The origin of the receptors is a man aged 55 to 70 in good health and CMV-seronegative.

This chain connects TRBV9 to TRBJ2-1; 9 bases line up with TRBD1. Looked up from germline, CDR1 is SGDLS and CDR2 is YYNGEE. The CDR3 length is 14 residues. J was trimmed by 9 bases and V by 4 bases; bases with no gene match: 8. This CDR3 is CASSPSRDRAEQFF. In nucleotides, the CDR3 is TGTGCCAGCAGCCCGTCCCGGGACAGGGCTGAGCAGTTCTTC.

V gene TRBV19 combines with J gene TRBJ2-2; 7 bases are a match to TRBD1. After removal of 4 bases from V and 7 bases from J, the junction contained 15 bases not matched to a gene. The CDR3 contains 17 residues. Germline CDR1 reads LNHDA; CDR2 reads SQIVND (reference sequence). The CDR3 region has the DNA TGTGCCAGTAGTACGGGACAGCCTCTACCCGAGTACGGGGAGCTGTTTTTT. Amino acids: CASSTGQPLPEYGELFF.

The chain joins TRBV7-2 to TRBJ2-5, with a tentative D call TRBD2 (5 bases). CDR3 size: 14 residues. CDR1 SGHTA and CDR2 FQGNSA come from the germline V gene. V dropped 1 base and J dropped 7 bases, with 13 bases sitting between them. CDR3 bases: TGTGCCAGCAGCTTAGACCCGCGGGCTGGGACCCAGTACTTC. As protein: CASSLDPRAGTQYF.

The J gene is TRBJ2-3, the V gene TRBV28; TRBD2 matches 13 bases. CDR1 and CDR2 from the germline V gene are MDHEN and SYDVKM. The CDR3 has 14 residues. Losses at the gene ends were 4 bases for V and 9 bases for J; bases not matched to a gene: 4. The CDR3, as DNA: TGTGCCAGCAGTTCCGGACTAGCGGGGGACACGCAGTATTTT. Translating it yields CASSSGLAGDTQYF.

The rearrangement uses TRBV7-9 and TRBJ1-1; maybe TRBD1 (6 bases). This CDR3 has 15 amino acids. V lost 6 bases and J lost 4, with 18 bases in between. CDR1 and CDR2 from the germline V gene are SEHNR and FQNEAQ (reference sequence). This CDR3 is CASSSITYRVTEAFF. The CDR3 nucleotides read TGTGCCAGCAGTTCCATCACATACAGGGTCACTGAAGCTTTCTTT. Full variable domain (missing parts from reference TRBV7-9 and TRBJ1-1): DTGVSQNPRHKITKRGQNVTFRCDPISEHNRLYWYRQTLGQGPEFLTYFQNEAQLEKSRLLSDRFSAERPKGSFSTLEIQRTEQGDSAMYLCASSSITYRVTEAFFGQGTRLTVV.

V and J are TRBV7-2 and TRBJ1-4; D unresolved. The germline V gene has CDR1 SGHTA and CDR2 FQGNSA. With 0 bases removed from V and 1 base from J, the gap between germline ends came to 6 bases. The CDR3 has 15 residues. The CDR3 loop reads CASSLAAGTNEKLFF. CDR3 DNA sequence: TGTGCCAGCAGCTTAGCGGCAGGAACTAATGAAAAACTGTTTTTT.

This clone was seen more than once but under ten times. The chain combines TRBV5-1 with TRBJ1-2; D gene uncertain. The CDR3 is made up of 15 amino acids. Deletions cut 4 bases from V and 1 base from J, with 14 bases between. CDR1 and CDR2 (germline): SGHRS, YFSETQ. The chain's CDR3 is CASSPDADFNYGYTF. The CDR3 nucleotides read TGCGCCAGCAGCCCCGACGCAGACTTTAACTATGGCTACACCTTC. Full variable domain (outside the CDR3, taken from reference TRBV5-1 and TRBJ1-2): KAGVTQTPRYLIKTRGQQVTLSCSPISGHRSVSWYQQTPGQGLQFLFEYFSETQRNKGNFPGRFSGRQFSNSRSEMNVSTLELGDSALYLCASSPDADFNYGYTFGSGTRLTVV.

The chain carries TRBV11-1 and TRBJ2-7, with TRBD2 identical over 7 bases. The J segment lost 3 bases and the V segment lost 4 bases, leaving 9 bases of the junction unmatched. This CDR3 spans 15 amino acids. CDR1 is SGHAT, CDR2 FQDESV, per germline (reference sequence). CDR3 protein: CASSSTRDYGYEQYF. In DNA form, the CDR3 reads TGTGCCAGCAGCTCCACCCGGGACTACGGCTACGAGCAGTACTTC.

This clone was found a few times. The rearrangement links TRBV15 to TRBJ2-3, with D perhaps matching TRBD2 (6 bases). The CDR3 runs to 18 residues. In germline, CDR1 is LNHNV, CDR2 YYDKDF (reference sequence). Trimming took 0 bases from V and 2 from J, leaving 18 bases between them. The CDR3 region is CATSRDRRGAGLTDTQYF. As DNA, the CDR3 is TGTGCCACCAGCAGAGATCGCCGGGGAGCGGGTCTCACAGATACGCAGTATTTT.

CDR3 nucleotides: TGTGCCAGCAGTTTTTCGACTAGCGGGAGCATACAGACCCAGTACTTC. This gives the protein CASSFSTSGSIQTQYF. V usage is TRBV28 and J usage is TRBJ2-5; TRBD2 matches at 12 bases. J lost 6 bases, V lost 3 bases, and 8 bases had no gene match. This CDR3 is built from 16 residues. Germline-derived CDR1 and CDR2 are MDHEN and SYDVKM.

The table lists this clone with a count of one. The chain recombines TRBV7-3 with TRBJ2-5, with 8 bases aligning to TRBD2. This CDR3 comprises 14 residues. CDR1 is SGHTA and CDR2 is FQGTGA in the germline V gene. V was pared by 5 bases and J by 4 bases, with 6 bases of the junction left unmatched. This chain's CDR3 is CASSPGSGRETQYF. CDR3 nucleotides: TGTGCCAGCAGCCCCGGGAGCGGGAGAGAGACCCAGTACTTC.

The chain uses TRBV27 and TRBJ2-5; D is ambiguous. The J call may not be correct, given that the DNA end is closer to TRBJ2-7. This CDR3 is built from 15 residues. Per germline, CDR1 MNHEY and CDR2 SMNVEV (reference sequence). CDR3 loop: CASSLNYHPSYEQYF. Written as DNA, the CDR3 is TGTGCCAGCAGTCTAAACTACCATCCCTCCTACGAGCAGTACTTC.

In nucleotides, the CDR3 is TGTGCCAGTAACTCCGGGACAGGGGTTGGTCAGCCCCAGCATTTT. It encodes CASNSGTGVGQPQHF. The chain employs TRBV19 and TRBJ1-5; TRBD1 matches at 10 bases. In germline, CDR1 is LNHDA, CDR2 SQIVND (reference sequence). The CDR3 totals 15 residues. The V gene end was trimmed by 7 bases and the J gene end by 6 bases; junction bases not matched to a gene: 9.

This rearrangement joins TRBV12-5 to TRBJ2-7, with D uncertain. There are 11 residues in the CDR3. Germline CDR1 is LGHNT and CDR2 is FRNRAP. V was clipped by 11 bases and J by 4 bases, with 12 bases between them. The CDR3 DNA reads as TGTGCTGTCCCCATCCCATACGAGCAGTACTTC. This gives the protein CAVPIPYEQYF.